A single sample is the source of the 3 T cell receptor beta chains below, sequenced in a study of neurological immune-mediated disorders. TCRdb fed the 5' RACE reads into MiXCR, producing one record per CDR3 protein. This sample carries under 40,000 distinct CDR3 sequences, less than 15% of them seen once, and the ten largest clones take 25% to 30%. Sequencing was carried out using PBMCs. These receptors all stem from a woman between 50 and 59 years old with HTLV-1-associated myelopathy (HAM/TSP).

This clonotype was observed at least ten times. One end of the junction fails to match germline, which may point to a read error. J is TRBJ2-1 and V is TRBV7-7; unclear D gene. The CDR3 runs 14 residues. Per the germline V gene, CDR1 is SSHAT and CDR2 is FNYEAQ (reference sequence). The CDR3 reads CASSLAGLANEQFF. Here the CDR3 DNA reads TGTGCTAGCAGCTTAGCCGGGCTGGCCAATGAGCAGTTCTTC.

This clonotype appeared many times. This rearrangement joins TRBV20-1 to TRBJ2-2; a possible D gene is TRBD2 (5 bases). The V and J ends lost 5 bases and 2 bases respectively, with 9 bases between them. Germline V CDR1 and CDR2: DFQATT, SNEGSKA (reference sequence). This CDR3 has 13 amino acids. CDR3 DNA sequence: TGCAGTGCTCCGGACTCTAACACCGGGGAGCTGTTTTTT. Amino acids: CSAPDSNTGELFF.

This clonotype was counted many times. This chain uses TRBV7-2 with TRBJ2-2; 10 bases map to TRBD2. The CDR3 length is 15 residues. Germline lookup yields CDR1 SGHTA and CDR2 FQGNSA. J lost 3 bases, V lost 4 bases, and 2 bases had no gene match. Here the CDR3 reads CASSSAGGDTGELFF. CDR3 DNA sequence: TGTGCCAGCAGCTCAGCGGGGGGGGACACCGGGGAGCTGTTTTTT.